Below, 19 T cell receptor beta chains from the same sample are listed, as sequenced in a study of CD8 T cells in Susac syndrome. Reverse transcription of about 0.5 to 1 ug RNA used random hexamers. TCRdb redid the calling of the immunoSEQ multiplex PCR reads with MiXCR, one entry per CDR3 protein. The sample has about 150,000 distinct CDR3 sequences; over 90% are singletons. The sequenced sample consisted of CD8+ T cells from PBMCs. The receptors originated from a human donor with Susac syndrome.

This chain connects TRBV27 to TRBJ1-1; 8 bases are a match to TRBD1. Germline CDR1 and CDR2: MNHEY and SMNVEV (reference sequence). V trimming: 5 bases; J trimming: 6 bases; junction bases outside the gene matches: 8. This CDR3 spans 14 amino acids. This CDR3 reads CASSTDRGNAEAFF. The CDR3 coding sequence is TGTGCCAGCAGTACCGACAGGGGTAATGCTGAAGCTTTCTTT.

The chain carries TRBV7-2 and TRBJ2-1; D is possibly TRBD2 (5 bases). Looked up from germline, CDR1 is SGHTA and CDR2 is FQGNSA. Deletions cut 7 bases from V and 6 bases from J, with 10 bases between. This CDR3 contains 12 residues. CDR3 protein: CASTTRPNEQFF. The DNA for the CDR3 is TGTGCCAGCACCACTAGGCCCAATGAGCAGTTCTTC.

The chain employs TRBV29-1 and TRBJ2-1; TRBD2 agrees at 7 bases. V lost 7 bases, J lost 0 bases, and 6 bases stayed unmatched. The germline V gene encodes CDR1 SQVTM and CDR2 ANQGSEA. CDR3 length: 14 amino acids. CDR3 loop: CSAAAGNSYNEQFF. CDR3 DNA sequence: TGCAGCGCCGCAGCGGGGAACTCCTACAATGAGCAGTTCTTC.

This chain joins TRBV5-1 and TRBJ2-7; tentatively, D is TRBD1 or TRBD2 (5 bases each). Trimming cost V 4 bases and J 6 bases, with 14 bases left between them. The V gene's germline CDR1 is SGHRS and CDR2 YFSETQ. The CDR3 consists of 13 residues. The CDR3 DNA reads as TGCGCCAGCAGCCTCAACTATGGGGGCGAGCAGTACTTC. This translates into CASSLNYGGEQYF.

The V call is TRBV27, the J call TRBJ2-5; D remains unclear. Germline V lookup: CDR1 MNHEY, CDR2 SMNVEV (reference sequence). V was pared by 0 bases and J by 1 base, with 9 bases between. The CDR3 is 15 amino acids. The CDR3 sequence is CASSLSVGIQETQYF. The CDR3 DNA reads as TGTGCCAGCAGTTTATCAGTAGGGATCCAAGAGACCCAGTACTTC.

This rearrangement joins TRBV12-3 or TRBV12-4 to TRBJ2-2; maybe TRBD2 (5 bases). This CDR3 has 13 residues. V was clipped by 3 bases and J by 5 bases, with 7 bases between them. The CDR3, as DNA: TGTGCCAGCAGTTTTCCGGGGACCGGGGAGCTGTTTTTT. This translates into CASSFPGTGELFF.

The genes are TRBV15 and TRBJ1-5; D is unresolved. The V end lost 3 bases, the J end lost 6 bases, and 3 bases lay between the germline ends. Germline CDR1 LNHNV, CDR2 YYDKDF (reference sequence). This CDR3 has 11 amino acids. DNA for the CDR3: TGTGCCACCAGCAGCGGTCAGCCCCAGCATTTT. As protein: CATSSGQPQHF.

V gene TRBV20-1 combines with J gene TRBJ2-1; D is uncertain. Germline V gives CDR1 DFQATT, CDR2 SNEGSKA (reference sequence). This CDR3 has 11 amino acids. Trimming shortened V by 8 bases and J by 8 bases, and 13 bases separated the two germline ends. The CDR3 DNA reads as TGCAGTACCCCGGTTGGTGATGAGCAGTTCTTC. Its protein product is CSTPVGDEQFF.

The V and J genes are TRBV20-1 and TRBJ2-7, with 11 bases that match TRBD2. Germline values: CDR1 DFQATT, CDR2 SNEGSKA (reference sequence). The CDR3 spans 14 residues. V lost 3 bases and J lost 1; bases outside the gene matches: 2. The chain's CDR3 is CSARTSGKSYEQYF. The CDR3 DNA reads TGCAGTGCTAGGACTAGCGGGAAGTCCTACGAGCAGTACTTC.

The chain links TRBV6-5 to TRBJ2-5; D gene unclear. The CDR3 length is 14 residues. Germline CDR1 is MNHEY and CDR2 is SVGAGI. V lost 0 bases and J lost 2, with 7 bases in between. The chain's CDR3 is CASSYSSSQETQYF. The CDR3 bases are TGTGCCAGCAGTTACTCCTCGTCTCAAGAGACCCAGTACTTC.

The V gene is TRBV9, the J gene TRBJ1-2, with 9 bases lining up with TRBD1. Per germline, CDR1 SGDLS and CDR2 YYNGEE. The CDR3 has 13 amino acids. V trimming: 3 bases; J trimming: 5 bases; junction bases outside the gene matches: 2. DNA for the CDR3: TGTGCCAGCAGCGAACAGGGGGCTTATGGCTACACCTTC. Encoded protein: CASSEQGAYGYTF.

This chain connects TRBV12-3 or TRBV12-4 to TRBJ2-7; D is perhaps TRBD1 (7 bases). The V end lost 5 bases, the J end lost 2 bases, and 13 bases lay between the germline ends. This CDR3 is 14 amino acids long. CDR3 in amino acids: CASSPQGGTYEQYF. Written as DNA, the CDR3 is TGTGCCAGCAGTCCTCAGGGGGGAACCTACGAGCAGTACTTC.

V gene TRBV27 combines with J gene TRBJ2-7; D call uncertain. The CDR3 loop spans 14 amino acids. Germline-derived CDR1 and CDR2 are MNHEY and SMNVEV (reference sequence). V was trimmed by 2 bases and J by 3 bases, leaving 11 bases between them. This chain's CDR3 is CASSLKGPFYEQYF. Here the CDR3 DNA reads TGTGCCAGCAGTTTAAAGGGCCCGTTCTACGAGCAGTACTTC.

V is TRBV27 and J is TRBJ2-1, with 13 positions matching TRBD2. Germline CDR1 MNHEY, CDR2 SMNVEV (reference sequence). V trimming: 4 bases; J trimming: 7 bases; junction bases outside the gene matches: 4. This CDR3 region has 15 residues. CDR3 sequence reads: CASSSLAGGVNEQFF. CDR3 bases: TGTGCCAGCAGTTCACTAGCGGGAGGGGTGAATGAGCAGTTCTTC.

V is TRBV20-1 and J is TRBJ1-1; 7 bases line up with TRBD1. The CDR3 has 13 amino acids. Losses at the gene ends were 5 bases for V and 1 base for J; bases not matched to a gene: 4. Germline V gene sequence: CDR1 DFQATT, CDR2 SNEGSKA (reference sequence). The CDR3 is CSALRTGNTEAFF. The DNA for the CDR3 is TGCAGTGCTCTTCGGACAGGGAACACTGAAGCTTTCTTT.

The CDR3 sequence is CASSSVGGTDTQYF. The CDR3 region has the DNA TGTGCCAGCAGTTCCGTCGGGGGCACAGATACGCAGTATTTT. V usage is TRBV12-3 or TRBV12-4 and J usage is TRBJ2-3; TRBD2 is a possible D gene (5 bases). There are 14 residues in the CDR3. V was shortened by 4 bases and J by 1 base, with 9 bases between the two germline ends.

This clonotype occurred once. The V gene is TRBV4-1, the J gene TRBJ2-7; the match to TRBD1 covers 7 bases. There are 15 residues in the CDR3. With 1 base clipped from V and 2 bases from J, the junction kept 5 bases outside the gene matches. Germline V gene data show CDR1 as MGHRA and CDR2 as YSYEKL. CDR3 coding DNA: TGCGCCAGCAGCCAAGCCACAGGGGTTGCCTACGAGCAGTACTTC. Protein sequence: CASSQATGVAYEQYF.

J is TRBJ2-1 and V is TRBV6-5; D unclear. Germline V gene sequence: CDR1 MNHEY, CDR2 SVGAGI. The CDR3 extends over 13 amino acids. Deletions cut 0 bases from V and 6 bases from J, with 6 bases between. CDR3 nucleotides: TGTGCCAGCAGTTACTCCGCCCTCAATGAGCAGTTCTTC. Its protein product is CASSYSALNEQFF.

The chain uses TRBV27 and TRBJ1-2; perhaps TRBD1 as D (5 bases). In germline, CDR1 is MNHEY, CDR2 SMNVEV (reference sequence). The ends were cut back, 2 bases at V and 4 bases at J, with 8 bases in the middle. The CDR3 has 13 amino acids. The CDR3 region is CASSLGTGYGYTF. CDR3 DNA sequence: TGTGCCAGCAGTTTAGGGACGGGCTATGGCTACACCTTC.